These 26 T cell receptor beta chains were all obtained from the same sample, sequenced in a study of shared clonotypes between healthy human individuals. The protocol was immunoSEQ multiplex PCR, while the TCRdb copy is restricted to in-frame clones and leaves out a portion. The repertoire holds about 1.4 million clones, with over 95% as singletons. Source material: naive CD4+ T cells sorted from blood. Subset meaning: CD45RA+ positively selected. These TCRs come from a man younger than 45 in good health.

The chain carries TRBV6-5 and TRBJ1-1, with D uncertain. CDR3 length: 15 residues. V was clipped by 2 bases and J by 3 bases, with 13 bases between them. Germline CDR1 MNHEY, CDR2 SVGAGI. As DNA, the CDR3 is TGTGCCAGCAGTTACCATCGAGGCACCTACACTGAAGCTTTCTTT. This codes for CASSYHRGTYTEAFF.

Regarding this clone: Other DNA sequences in this sample translate to the same CDR3. This chain joins TRBV27 and TRBJ2-7; TRBD2 matches at 7 bases. Trimming removed 2 bases from V and 3 bases from J; junction bases left unmatched: 4. The germline V gene has CDR1 MNHEY and CDR2 SMNVEV (reference sequence). The CDR3 consists of 14 residues. The CDR3 region has the DNA TGTGCCAGCAGTTTAAAAGGACTAGGCTACGAGCAGTACTTC. Protein: CASSLKGLGYEQYF.

V usage is TRBV5-4 and J usage is TRBJ2-5; TRBD2 agrees at 11 bases. The CDR3 has 15 residues. The germline V gene has CDR1 SGHNT and CDR2 YYREEE (reference sequence). V dropped 4 bases and J dropped 5; count of bases not matched to a gene: 7. For the CDR3, the DNA is TGTGCCAGCAGCAAGGGGACTAGCGGCAAGGAGACCCAGTACTTC. Protein: CASSKGTSGKETQYF.

The V call is TRBV29-1, the J call TRBJ1-1, with TRBD1 identical over 7 bases. V shed 4 bases and J 1 base; nucleotides not matched to a gene: 6. The CDR3 spans 14 residues. From germline, CDR1 is SQVTM and CDR2 ANQGSEA. Written as DNA, the CDR3 is TGCAGCGTTGCGGAGCCAGGGGGGAACACTGAAGCTTTCTTT. Protein sequence: CSVAEPGGNTEAFF.

The rearrangement joins TRBV5-6 to TRBJ2-1, with 10 bases that match TRBD1. With V trimmed by 2 bases and J by 6 bases, 11 bases remained unmatched. CDR1 SGHDT and CDR2 YYEEEE come from the germline V gene. CDR3 size: 17 residues. CDR3 protein: CASSFRAGTGAINEQFF. In DNA, the CDR3 is TGTGCCAGCAGCTTCCGCGCCGGGACAGGGGCTATCAATGAGCAGTTCTTC.

The V and J genes are TRBV5-1 and TRBJ2-3, with 8 positions matching TRBD1. The CDR3 has 16 amino acids. The V and J ends lost 0 bases and 6 bases, in that order; junction bases with no gene match: 9. Germline V lookup: CDR1 SGHRS, CDR2 YFSETQ. CDR3 amino acids: CASSLGQGSIHDTQYF. The CDR3 nucleotides are TGCGCCAGCAGCTTGGGACAGGGGAGTATACACGATACGCAGTATTTT.

The sample holds a few counts of this clone. The V and J genes are TRBV6-1 and TRBJ1-2, with D possibly matching TRBD1 (5 bases). The V and J ends lost 4 bases and 3 bases respectively, with 6 bases between them. This CDR3 is 12 amino acids long. Germline V gene data show CDR1 as MNHNS and CDR2 as SASEGT. The CDR3, as DNA: TGTGCCAGCAGTGCGGGGGACTATGGCTACACCTTC. Its translation is CASSAGDYGYTF.

The chain uses TRBV5-1 and TRBJ2-5; D call uncertain. The CDR3 totals 14 residues. V lost 1 base to trimming and J lost 2 bases, with 9 bases between them. Germline V gene data show CDR1 as SGHRS and CDR2 as YFSETQ. CDR3 in amino acids: CASSLILKQETQYF. CDR3 DNA: TGCGCCAGCAGCTTGATTTTGAAACAAGAGACCCAGTACTTC. Filled out from reference TRBV5-1 and TRBJ2-5, the complete variable domain reads KAGVTQTPRYLIKTRGQQVTLSCSPISGHRSVSWYQQTPGQGLQFLFEYFSETQRNKGNFPGRFSGRQFSNSRSEMNVSTLELGDSALYLCASSLILKQETQYFGPGTRLLVL.

The CDR3 region is CASSYTPPSSNQPQHF. The DNA of the CDR3 is TGTGCCAGCAGTTACACCCCGCCGTCTAGCAATCAGCCCCAGCATTTT. V is TRBV6-5 and J is TRBJ1-5; D unresolved. Trimming removed 2 bases at V and 0 bases at J, with 11 bases between. The CDR3 length is 16 residues. CDR1 is MNHEY, CDR2 SVGAGI, per germline.

The chain recombines TRBV9 with TRBJ2-5, with TRBD2 matching 11 bases. V shed 0 bases, J shed 5 bases, and the junction held 3 bases outside the gene matches. The CDR3 runs to 15 residues. Germline CDR1 is SGDLS and CDR2 is YYNGEE. The CDR3 bases are TGTGCCAGCAGCGTAGGAGTAGCGGGGGGGGAGACCCAGTACTTC. Translated, it gives CASSVGVAGGETQYF.

CDR3 loop: CASREGGREAKNIQYF. CDR3 in DNA: TGTGCCAGCAGAGAGGGGGGCAGGGAGGCCAAAAACATTCAGTACTTC. The chain is built from TRBV13 and TRBJ2-4; the D gene could be TRBD1 or TRBD2 (6 bases each). Germline V lookup: CDR1 PRHDT, CDR2 FYEKMQ (reference sequence). Trimming removed 6 bases from V and 1 base from J, with 16 bases in between. CDR3 size: 16 residues.

The count of this clone is one. The chain recombines TRBV5-1 with TRBJ2-3; D gene uncertain. CDR3 length: 14 residues. Trimming removed 2 bases at V and 5 bases at J, with 12 bases between. Germline V gene sequence: CDR1 SGHRS, CDR2 YFSETQ. The DNA of the CDR3 is TGCGCCAGCAGCTTAGGAACAGCAGGAGATACGCAGTATTTT. Its translation is CASSLGTAGDTQYF.

This chain connects TRBV10-1 to TRBJ2-7; 8 bases agree with TRBD1. Trimming at V came to 6 bases and at J to 5 bases, leaving 6 bases not matched to a gene. This CDR3 has 13 amino acids. Germline V CDR1 and CDR2: WNHNN, SYGVQD (reference sequence). CDR3 bases: TGCGCCAGCAGCGGGACAGGTAGAAACGAGCAGTACTTC. Protein sequence: CASSGTGRNEQYF.

This sequence joins TRBV10-3 and TRBJ2-2; perhaps TRBD1 as D (6 bases). V was pared by 5 bases and J by 1 base, with 14 bases between. Germline CDR1 reads ENHRY; CDR2 reads SYGVKD. The CDR3 spans 16 residues. DNA of the CDR3: TGTGCCATCAGTACGACCCTGACAGGGAACACCGGGGAGCTGTTTTTT. Its translation is CAISTTLTGNTGELFF.

This sequence joins TRBV6-1 and TRBJ1-1; the D is unclear. Looked up from germline, CDR1 is MNHNS and CDR2 is SASEGT. Trimming took off 2 bases at V and 2 bases at J, with 6 bases between the two ends. The CDR3 runs to 13 residues. The CDR3 here is CASSELGNTEAFF. CDR3 bases: TGTGCCAGCAGTGAACTAGGTAACACTGAAGCTTTCTTT.

This sequence joins TRBV6-6 and TRBJ1-2; possible D gene TRBD1, 6 bases. This CDR3 has 15 amino acids. The V end lost 6 bases, the J end lost 0 bases, and 14 bases lay between the germline ends. Germline loops: CDR1 MNHNY, CDR2 SVGAGI (reference sequence). The CDR3 is CASSPRRQANYGYTF. Here the CDR3 DNA reads TGTGCCAGCAGCCCACGCCGACAGGCTAACTATGGCTACACCTTC.

This chain joins TRBV7-9 and TRBJ2-7, with D hard to call. The CDR3 has 12 amino acids. Germline V CDR1 and CDR2: SEHNR, FQNEAQ (reference sequence). The V end lost 5 bases, the J end lost 5 bases, and 10 bases lay between the germline ends. CDR3 coding DNA: TGTGCCAGCAGCCGGCGCACAGACGAGCAGTACTTC. The encoded protein is CASSRRTDEQYF.

The chain couples TRBV6-6 to TRBJ1-1, with 7 bases identical to TRBD1. This CDR3 has 14 amino acids. The germline CDR1 and CDR2 sequences are MNHNY and SVGAGI (reference sequence). With V trimmed by 2 bases and J by 4 bases, 4 bases remained unmatched. CDR3 amino acids: CASSYHAGGTEAFF. In nucleotides, the CDR3 is TGTGCCAGCAGTTACCATGCAGGGGGCACTGAAGCTTTCTTT.

The CDR3 DNA reads as TGTGCCAGCAGCCAAAAGGGACTAGCGGTTACAGATACGCAGTATTTT. Translated: CASSQKGLAVTDTQYF. The rearrangement uses TRBV14 and TRBJ2-3, with 11 bases that match TRBD2. This CDR3 contains 16 residues. V lost 2 bases and J lost 3; bases outside the gene matches: 4. Germline lookup yields CDR1 SGHDN and CDR2 FVKESK.

In DNA, the CDR3 is TGTGCCGCCACTGGAGCGGGAGGGCCCGACGAGCAGTACTTC. It translates to CAATGAGGPDEQYF. This chain links TRBV28 with TRBJ2-7; 10 bases fit TRBD2. The germline V gene has CDR1 MDHEN and CDR2 SYDVKM. The CDR3 spans 14 residues. V gave up 11 bases and J gave up 5 bases; unmatched junction bases: 12.

The chain's CDR3 is CASTIGRGSDTEAFF. DNA for the CDR3: TGTGCTAGCACTATTGGGAGGGGCTCGGACACTGAAGCTTTCTTT. V is TRBV12-5 and J is TRBJ1-1; D possibly corresponds to TRBD1 (5 bases). With 9 bases removed from V and 3 bases from J, the gap between germline ends came to 20 bases. This CDR3 has 15 amino acids. Per germline, CDR1 LGHNT and CDR2 FRNRAP.

The chain combines TRBV19 with TRBJ2-7; 11 bases match TRBD2. V was clipped by 6 bases and J by 3 bases; unmatched bases: 7. The germline gives CDR1 LNHDA, CDR2 SQIVND (reference sequence). The CDR3 is 15 amino acids. CDR3 bases: TGTGCCAGTAGCCGTAGACTAGCGGGAAACTACGAGCAGTACTTC. Translating gives CASSRRLAGNYEQYF.

V is TRBV28 and J is TRBJ1-2; 12 bases line up with TRBD1. Germline V gives CDR1 MDHEN, CDR2 SYDVKM. The junction had 11 bases not matched to a gene; V was cut back by 4 bases and J by 8 bases. The length of the CDR3 is 16 residues. CDR3 nucleotides: TGTGCCAGCAGTTCGACCGGGACAGGGGGCTTTCGGGGCTACACCTTC. Translating gives CASSSTGTGGFRGYTF.

This chain uses TRBV28 with TRBJ2-7, with 7 bases fitting TRBD1. Germline loops: CDR1 MDHEN, CDR2 SYDVKM. Trimming took 8 bases from V and 12 from J; bases not matched to a gene: 10. CDR3 length: 11 residues. The CDR3 loop is CASGVLGQVYF. DNA of the CDR3: TGTGCCAGCGGCGTTCTTGGACAGGTGTACTTC.

This clone was observed a single time. CDR3 DNA: TGTGCCAGCTCACCGACAGGGAAACCCTACGAGCAGTACTTC. It is translated as CASSPTGKPYEQYF. The chain has TRBV18 and TRBJ2-7, with 7 nucleotides matching TRBD1. V trimming: 3 bases; J trimming: 2 bases; junction bases outside the gene matches: 4. Germline V lookup: CDR1 KGHSH, CDR2 LQKENI. This CDR3 has 14 residues.

This chain connects TRBV28 to TRBJ2-7; 7 nucleotides line up with TRBD2. The junction had 13 bases not matched to a gene; V was cut back by 6 bases and J by 5 bases. The CDR3 length is 15 residues. Germline V CDR1 and CDR2: MDHEN, SYDVKM. For the CDR3, the DNA is TGTGCCAGCAGCCACTTTGCGGGAGTGGTGGACGAGCAGTACTTC. Translation: CASSHFAGVVDEQYF.